This T cell receptor (beta chain) was found in a study of blood T cell repertoires in COVID-19. Whole-study context: Donors in the United States, Italy and Spain gave samples during acute or convalescent COVID-19. PBMCs, B-cell-depleted T cells, or T cells provided the cDNA or gDNA that made up the material.

The CDR3 extends over 14 amino acids. Between the trimmed V and J ends, which lost 2 bases and 5 bases, there was a span of 13 bases. CDR1 MNHEY and CDR2 SMNVEV come from the germline V gene (reference sequence). Repertoires were generated with immunoSEQ multiplex PCR, while TCRdb's copy carries only in-frame clones and drops some. The repertoire has around 300,000 clones, 90% of them found once; the top ten carry 1.1%. This TCR was sampled from a woman in her 30s who had recovered from COVID-19. This chain joins TRBV27 and TRBJ2-7; a possible D gene is TRBD1 (5 bases). The sample was PBMCs or T cells enriched from blood (not recorded which). This CDR3 reads CASSLRWQGNEQYF. CDR3 DNA: TGTGCCAGCAGTTTAAGGTGGCAGGGAAACGAGCAGTACTTC.